This T cell receptor (beta chain) was recorded in a study of beta chain features in type 1 diabetes. Study-level results: Fewer junction insertions and more nucleotide deletions appeared in type 1 diabetes patients. Naive, central memory and Treg TCRB repertoires seemed to resemble each other more closely in patients than they did in healthy donors.

In regard to this clone: The antigen is undetermined.

The authors reverse transcribed all of the isolated RNA, so sequencing captured expressed TCRB transcripts. Here immunoSEQ multiplex PCR was the method, and the copy in TCRdb shows in-frame clones only, minus some. The sample has 70,000 to 90,000 clones; roughly 30% are singletons. The specimen sequenced was stem cell memory CD4+ T cells from blood. The receptor was derived from a woman under 30 in good health.

The CDR3 DNA reads as TGTGCCAGCAGCCAAGAGCTACAGGGGGCGCTTTATGGCTACACCTTC. Translated: CASSQELQGALYGYTF. The chain couples TRBV4-2 to TRBJ1-2; 9 nucleotides align to TRBD1. CDR3 length equals 16 residues. J gave up 5 bases and V 0 bases, and 7 bases lay outside the gene matches. The V gene's germline CDR1 is LGHNA and CDR2 YNFKEQ.